The sample holds a few counts of the clone carrying this TCR beta chain. Its target is not known. These data come from a study of cytomegalovirus exposure and HLA in healthy donors. Study findings and constraints: Later analysis demonstrated an association between a missense DCLRE1C variant and TCR beta V- and J-gene trimming. A later analysis found most CMV-associated TCR beta chains apparently HLA-restricted. There were several of the most significant clusters that appeared linked to common viral pathogens in a later analysis.

Vbeta (60) and Jbeta (13) primers were used in the PCR. The protocol was immunoSEQ multiplex PCR, while the TCRdb copy is restricted to in-frame clones and leaves out a portion. The table has 100,000 to 150,000 clones, approximately 78% seen once. From germline, CDR1 is SGHNT and CDR2 YYREEE (reference sequence). With 0 bases removed from V and 2 bases from J, the gap between germline ends came to 8 bases. CDR3 length equals 14 residues. Source material: PBMCs. The clonotype was recovered from a woman aged 45-59 years in good health and CMV-seropositive. The rearrangement uses TRBV5-4 and TRBJ2-5, with D tentatively TRBD2 (6 bases). The CDR3: CASSLERAQETQYF. The CDR3 DNA follows: TGTGCCAGCAGCTTGGAGCGGGCGCAAGAGACCCAGTACTTC.